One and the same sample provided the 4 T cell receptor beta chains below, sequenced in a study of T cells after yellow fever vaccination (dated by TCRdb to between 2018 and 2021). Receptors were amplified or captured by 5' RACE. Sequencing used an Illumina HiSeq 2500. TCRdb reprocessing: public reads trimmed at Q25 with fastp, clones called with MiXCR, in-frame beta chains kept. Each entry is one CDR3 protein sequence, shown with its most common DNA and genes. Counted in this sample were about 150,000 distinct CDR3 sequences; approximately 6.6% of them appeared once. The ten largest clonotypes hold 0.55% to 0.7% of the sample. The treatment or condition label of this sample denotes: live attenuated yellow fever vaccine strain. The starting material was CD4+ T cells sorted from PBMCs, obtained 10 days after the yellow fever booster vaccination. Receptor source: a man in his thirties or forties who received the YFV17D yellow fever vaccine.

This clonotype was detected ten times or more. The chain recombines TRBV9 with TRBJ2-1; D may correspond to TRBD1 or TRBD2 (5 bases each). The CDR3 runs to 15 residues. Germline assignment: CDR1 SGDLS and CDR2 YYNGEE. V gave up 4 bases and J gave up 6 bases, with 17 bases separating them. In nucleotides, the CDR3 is TGTGCCAGCAGCACTGGACATGGGACCACCAATGAGCAGTTCTTC. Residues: CASSTGHGTTNEQFF.

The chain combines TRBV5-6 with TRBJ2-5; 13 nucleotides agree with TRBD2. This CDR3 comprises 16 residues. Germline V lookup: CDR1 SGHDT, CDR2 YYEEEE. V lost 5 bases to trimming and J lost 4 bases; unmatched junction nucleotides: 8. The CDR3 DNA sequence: TGTGCCAGCAGAGGTGGGACTAGCGGGAACCGAGAGACCCAGTACTTC. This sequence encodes CASRGGTSGNRETQYF.

CDR3 coding DNA: TGCAGTGCCTCGGGCCAAGCGGGAGGCTGGGCCTACGAGCAGTACTTC. Translation gives CSASGQAGGWAYEQYF. The chain joins TRBV20-1 to TRBJ2-7, with TRBD2 identical over 9 bases. Looked up from germline, CDR1 is DFQATT and CDR2 is SNEGSKA (reference sequence). This CDR3 has 16 residues. V gave up 6 bases and J gave up 2 bases; unmatched junction bases: 14.

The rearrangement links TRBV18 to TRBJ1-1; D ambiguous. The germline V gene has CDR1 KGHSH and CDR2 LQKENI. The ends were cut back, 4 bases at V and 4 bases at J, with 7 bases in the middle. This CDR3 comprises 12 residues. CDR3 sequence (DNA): TGTGCCAGCTCACAGGGTCCCACTGAAGCTTTCTTT. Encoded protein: CASSQGPTEAFF.